This section outlines one T cell receptor (beta chain) sequence together with its context. Its matching antigen is unknown. The PCR employed 60 Vbeta primers together with 13 Jbeta primers. Here immunoSEQ multiplex PCR was the method, and the copy in TCRdb shows in-frame clones only, minus some. The sample comprises about 100,000 clones, roughly three quarters of which are singletons, and less than 0.95% rests with the top ten. The data originate from a study of cytomegalovirus exposure and HLA in healthy donors. J lost 0 bases, V lost 5 bases, and 11 bases had no gene match. This CDR3 is built from 17 residues. Per the germline V gene, CDR1 is PRHDT and CDR2 is FYEKMQ (reference sequence). Study-wide results and caveats: Later genetic work tied a missense DCLRE1C variant to beta-chain V and J trimming. Cytomegalovirus association was assigned to 150 to 200 TCR beta chains. Per published reports, the classifier diagnosed cytomegalovirus status with high specificity and sensitivity.

The specimen was PBMCs. This sequence originates from a woman aged 55-69 years in good health and CMV-seronegative. The V and J genes are TRBV13 and TRBJ1-1, with 8 bases lining up with TRBD1. The CDR3 loop reads CASSHGQGEVVNTEAFF. DNA of the CDR3: TGTGCCAGCAGCCACGGACAGGGAGAGGTAGTGAACACTGAAGCTTTCTTT.